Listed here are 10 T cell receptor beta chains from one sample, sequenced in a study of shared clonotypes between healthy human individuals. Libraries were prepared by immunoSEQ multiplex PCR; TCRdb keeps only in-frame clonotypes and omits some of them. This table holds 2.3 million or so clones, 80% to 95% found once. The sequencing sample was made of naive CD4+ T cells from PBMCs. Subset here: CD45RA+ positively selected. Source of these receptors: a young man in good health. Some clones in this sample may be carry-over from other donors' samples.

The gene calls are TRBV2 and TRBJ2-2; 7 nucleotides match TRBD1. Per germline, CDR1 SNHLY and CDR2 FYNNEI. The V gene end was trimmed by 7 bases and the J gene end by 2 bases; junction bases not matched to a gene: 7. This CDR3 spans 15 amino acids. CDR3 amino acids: CASNRQGINTGELFF. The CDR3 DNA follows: TGTGCCAGCAATCGACAGGGCATTAACACCGGGGAGCTGTTTTTT.

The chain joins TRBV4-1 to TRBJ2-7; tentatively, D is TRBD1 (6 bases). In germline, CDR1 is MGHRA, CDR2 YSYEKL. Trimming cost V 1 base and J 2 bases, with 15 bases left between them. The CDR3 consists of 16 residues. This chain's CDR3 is CASSQVFRDKAYEQYF. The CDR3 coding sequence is TGCGCCAGCAGCCAAGTATTCCGGGACAAAGCCTACGAGCAGTACTTC.

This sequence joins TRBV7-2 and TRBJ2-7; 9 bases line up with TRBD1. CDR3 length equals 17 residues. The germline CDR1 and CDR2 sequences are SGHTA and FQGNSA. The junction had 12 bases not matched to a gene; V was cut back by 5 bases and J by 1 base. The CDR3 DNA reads TGTGCCAGCAGCACCAGCAGACAGGGGGGGCTATCCTACGAGCAGTACTTC. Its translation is CASSTSRQGGLSYEQYF. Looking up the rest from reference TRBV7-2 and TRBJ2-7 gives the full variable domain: GAGVSQSPSNKVTEKGKDVELRCDPISGHTALYWYRQSLGQGLEFLIYFQGNSAPDKSGLPSDRFSAERTGGSVSTLTIQRTQQEDSAVYLCASSTSRQGGLSYEQYFGPGTRLTVT.

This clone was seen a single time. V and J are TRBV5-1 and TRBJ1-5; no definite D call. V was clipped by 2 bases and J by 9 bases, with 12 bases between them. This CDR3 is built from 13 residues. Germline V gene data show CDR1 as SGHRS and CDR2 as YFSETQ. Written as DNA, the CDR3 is TGCGCCAGCAGCTTTACCCCCGGGTCGCCCCAGCATTTT. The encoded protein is CASSFTPGSPQHF.

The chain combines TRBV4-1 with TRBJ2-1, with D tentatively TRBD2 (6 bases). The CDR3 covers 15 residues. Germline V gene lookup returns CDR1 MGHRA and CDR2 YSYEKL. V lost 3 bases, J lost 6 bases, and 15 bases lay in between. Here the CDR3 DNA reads TGCGCCAGCAGCCAGCTTGGAGGGGCCCTCAATGAGCAGTTCTTC. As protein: CASSQLGGALNEQFF.

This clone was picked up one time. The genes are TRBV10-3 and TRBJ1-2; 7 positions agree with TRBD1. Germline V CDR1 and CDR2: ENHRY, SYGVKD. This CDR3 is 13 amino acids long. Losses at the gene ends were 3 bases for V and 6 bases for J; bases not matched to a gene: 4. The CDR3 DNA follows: TGTGCCATCAGTGACCGACAGGGTAATGGCTACACCTTC. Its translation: CAISDRQGNGYTF.

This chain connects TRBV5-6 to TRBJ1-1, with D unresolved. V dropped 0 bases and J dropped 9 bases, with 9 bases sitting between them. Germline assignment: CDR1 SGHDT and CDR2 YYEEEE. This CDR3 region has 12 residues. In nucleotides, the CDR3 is TGTGCCAGCAGCTTGGGAGGCAGTAAAGCTTTCTTT. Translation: CASSLGGSKAFF.

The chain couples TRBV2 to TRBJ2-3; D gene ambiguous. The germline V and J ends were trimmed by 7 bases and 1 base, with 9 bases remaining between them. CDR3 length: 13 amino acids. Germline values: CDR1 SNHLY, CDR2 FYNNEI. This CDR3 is CASILFGTDTQYF. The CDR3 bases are TGTGCCAGCATTTTGTTTGGCACAGATACGCAGTATTTT.

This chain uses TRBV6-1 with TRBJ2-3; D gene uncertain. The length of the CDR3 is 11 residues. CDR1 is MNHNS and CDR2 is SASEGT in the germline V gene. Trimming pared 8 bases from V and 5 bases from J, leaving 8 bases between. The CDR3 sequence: CASGFGDTQYF. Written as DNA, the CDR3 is TGTGCCAGCGGGTTTGGAGATACGCAGTATTTT.

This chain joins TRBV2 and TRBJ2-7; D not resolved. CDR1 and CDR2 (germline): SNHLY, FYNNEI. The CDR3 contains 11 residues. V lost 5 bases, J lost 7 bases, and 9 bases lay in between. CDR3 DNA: TGTGCCAGCAGTCGTCGAGAAGAGCAGTACTTC. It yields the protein CASSRREEQYF.